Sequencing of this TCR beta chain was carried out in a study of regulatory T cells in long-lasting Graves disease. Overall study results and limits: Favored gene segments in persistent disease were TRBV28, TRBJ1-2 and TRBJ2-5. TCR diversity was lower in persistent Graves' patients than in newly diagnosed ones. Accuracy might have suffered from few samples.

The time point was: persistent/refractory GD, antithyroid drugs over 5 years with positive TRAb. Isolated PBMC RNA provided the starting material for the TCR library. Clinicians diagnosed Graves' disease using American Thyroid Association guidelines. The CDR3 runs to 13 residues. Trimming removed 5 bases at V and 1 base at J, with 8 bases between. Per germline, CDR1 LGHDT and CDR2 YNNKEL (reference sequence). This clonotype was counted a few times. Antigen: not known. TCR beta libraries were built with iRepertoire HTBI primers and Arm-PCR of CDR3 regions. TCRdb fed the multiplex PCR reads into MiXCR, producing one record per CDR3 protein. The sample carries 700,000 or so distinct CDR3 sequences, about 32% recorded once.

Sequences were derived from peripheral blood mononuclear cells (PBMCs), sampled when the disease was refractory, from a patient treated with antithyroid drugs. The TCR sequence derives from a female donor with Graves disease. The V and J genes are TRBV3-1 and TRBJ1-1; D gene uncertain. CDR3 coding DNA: TGTGCCAGCAGCAGGGTAAAGAACACTGAAGCTTTCTTT. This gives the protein CASSRVKNTEAFF.